This entry features one TCR beta chain sequence. The data were obtained in a study of blood T cell repertoires in COVID-19. Study context: The origin of the acute and convalescent COVID-19 samples was the United States, Italy and Spain. PBMCs, B-cell-depleted T cells, or T cells provided the cDNA or gDNA that made up the material.

CDR3 length: 15 amino acids. V shed 1 base, J shed 5 bases, and the junction held 7 bases outside the gene matches. The germline V gene encodes CDR1 MDHEN and CDR2 SYDVKM. Authors' methods: Reference gene primer amplification yielded estimated nucleated cell counts. Here immunoSEQ multiplex PCR was the method, and the copy in TCRdb shows in-frame clones only, minus some. D and trimming come from the DNA, and the V and J calls and clone size come from that table. The profile shows around 100,000 clones, approximately 86% of them singletons. The sequenced sample was peripheral blood. This TCR derives from a human donor in a cohort sampled during active COVID-19. The chain combines TRBV28 with TRBJ1-2; 7 positions agree with TRBD1. The CDR3 loop reads CASSLSPQGFYGYTF. The DNA for the CDR3 is TGTGCCAGCAGTTTATCTCCACAGGGGTTTTATGGCTACACCTTC.